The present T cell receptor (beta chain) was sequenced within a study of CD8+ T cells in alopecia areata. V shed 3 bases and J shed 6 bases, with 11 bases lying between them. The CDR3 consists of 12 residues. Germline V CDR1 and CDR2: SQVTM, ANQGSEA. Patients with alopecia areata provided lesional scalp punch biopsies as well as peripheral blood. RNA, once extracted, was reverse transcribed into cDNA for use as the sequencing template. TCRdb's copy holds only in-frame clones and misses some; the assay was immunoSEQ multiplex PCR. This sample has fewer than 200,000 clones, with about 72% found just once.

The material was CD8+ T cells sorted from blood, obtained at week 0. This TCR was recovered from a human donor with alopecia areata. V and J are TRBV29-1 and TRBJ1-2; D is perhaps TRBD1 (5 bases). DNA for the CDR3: TGCAGCGTTGACCCGGGGCTCGATGGCTACACCTTC. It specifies CSVDPGLDGYTF.